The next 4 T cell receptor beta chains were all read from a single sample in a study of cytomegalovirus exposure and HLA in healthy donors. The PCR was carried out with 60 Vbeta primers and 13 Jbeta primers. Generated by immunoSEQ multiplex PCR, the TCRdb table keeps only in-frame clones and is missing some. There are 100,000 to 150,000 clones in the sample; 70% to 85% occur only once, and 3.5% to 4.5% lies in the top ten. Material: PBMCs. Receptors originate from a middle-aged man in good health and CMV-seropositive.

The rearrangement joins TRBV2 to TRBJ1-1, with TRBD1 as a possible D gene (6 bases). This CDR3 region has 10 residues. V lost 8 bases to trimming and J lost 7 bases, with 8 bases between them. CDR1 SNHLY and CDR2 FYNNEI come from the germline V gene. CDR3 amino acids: CASAGDEAFF. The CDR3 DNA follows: TGTGCCAGCGCAGGGGATGAAGCTTTCTTT.

In DNA, the CDR3 is TGCGCCAGCAGCCAGGGCAGGGAAGGTATGACTAATGAAAAACTGTTTTTT. It yields the protein CASSQGREGMTNEKLFF. The chain combines TRBV4-1 with TRBJ1-4; TRBD1 might be the D (5 bases). Trimming removed 3 bases from V and 2 bases from J, with 16 bases in between. Germline values: CDR1 MGHRA, CDR2 YSYEKL. This CDR3 contains 17 residues.

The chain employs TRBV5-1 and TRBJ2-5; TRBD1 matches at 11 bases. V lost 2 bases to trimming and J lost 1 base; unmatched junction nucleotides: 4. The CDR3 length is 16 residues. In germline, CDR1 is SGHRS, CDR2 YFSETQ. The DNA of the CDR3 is TGCGCCAGCAGCTTCCAGGGACAGGGGGTCCAAGAGACCCAGTACTTC. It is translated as CASSFQGQGVQETQYF.

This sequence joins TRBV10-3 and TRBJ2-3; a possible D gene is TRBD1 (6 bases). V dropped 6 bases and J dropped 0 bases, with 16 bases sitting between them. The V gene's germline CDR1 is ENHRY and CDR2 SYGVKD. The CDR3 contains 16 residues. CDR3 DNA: TGTGCCATCAGCGAAGGACAGTTTACTAGCACAGATACGCAGTATTTT. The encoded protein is CAISEGQFTSTDTQYF.